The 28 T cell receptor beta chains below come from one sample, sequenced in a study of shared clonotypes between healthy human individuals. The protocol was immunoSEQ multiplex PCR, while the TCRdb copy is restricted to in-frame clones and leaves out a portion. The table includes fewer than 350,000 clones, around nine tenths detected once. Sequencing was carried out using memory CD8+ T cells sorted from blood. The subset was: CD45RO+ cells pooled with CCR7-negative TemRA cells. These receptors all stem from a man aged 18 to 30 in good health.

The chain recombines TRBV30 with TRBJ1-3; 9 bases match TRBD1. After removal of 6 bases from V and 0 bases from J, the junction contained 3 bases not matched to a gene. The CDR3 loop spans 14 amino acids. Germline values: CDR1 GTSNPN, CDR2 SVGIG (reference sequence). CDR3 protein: CACPTGGSGNTIYF. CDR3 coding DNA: TGTGCCTGCCCGACAGGGGGCTCTGGAAACACCATATATTTT. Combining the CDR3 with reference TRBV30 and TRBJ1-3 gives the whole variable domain SQTIHQWPATLVQPVGSPLSLECTVEGTSNPNLYWYRQAAGRGLQLLFYSVGIGQISSEVPQNLSASRPQDRQFILSSKKLLLSDSGFYLCACPTGGSGNTIYFGEGSWLTVV.

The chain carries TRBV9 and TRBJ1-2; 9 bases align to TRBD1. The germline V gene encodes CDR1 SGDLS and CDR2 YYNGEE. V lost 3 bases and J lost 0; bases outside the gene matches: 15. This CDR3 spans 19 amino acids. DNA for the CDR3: TGTGCCAGCAGCGGGTGGGAGGGACAGGGTCACGCAGCTAACTATGGCTACACCTTC. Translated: CASSGWEGQGHAANYGYTF.

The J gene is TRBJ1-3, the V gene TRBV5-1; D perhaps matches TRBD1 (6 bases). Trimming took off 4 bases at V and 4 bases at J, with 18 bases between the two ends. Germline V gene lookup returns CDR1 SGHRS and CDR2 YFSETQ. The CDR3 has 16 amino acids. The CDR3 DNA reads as TGCGCCAGCAGCCTGGCCCGGGGGCGCGCAGGAAACACCATATATTTT. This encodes CASSLARGRAGNTIYF.

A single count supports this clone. CDR3 sequence reads: CASSENRPEAFF. In DNA form, the CDR3 reads TGTGCCAGCAGTGAAAACAGACCAGAAGCTTTCTTT. This chain connects TRBV6-1 to TRBJ1-1; D gene ambiguous. This CDR3 has 12 amino acids. Trimming pared 2 bases from V and 8 bases from J, leaving 9 bases between. Germline V lookup: CDR1 MNHNS, CDR2 SASEGT.

The CDR3: CSVDGTGELFF. CDR3 coding DNA: TGCAGCGTTGATGGCACCGGGGAGCTGTTTTTT. This chain links TRBV29-1 with TRBJ2-2; D unresolved. Germline CDR1 and CDR2: SQVTM and ANQGSEA. The CDR3 is made up of 11 amino acids. The V and J ends lost 3 bases and 4 bases respectively, with 3 bases between them.

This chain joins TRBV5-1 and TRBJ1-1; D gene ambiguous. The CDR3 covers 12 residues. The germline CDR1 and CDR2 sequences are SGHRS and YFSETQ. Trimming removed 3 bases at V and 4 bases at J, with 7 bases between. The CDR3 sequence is CASSSGGTEAFF. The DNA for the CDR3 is TGCGCCAGCAGCTCGGGTGGCACTGAAGCTTTCTTT.

In nucleotides, the CDR3 is TGTGCCAGCAGCTACTGGGGCACAGATACGCAGTATTTT. As protein: CASSYWGTDTQYF. This chain connects TRBV27 to TRBJ2-3, with unresolved D. Trimming cost V 6 bases and J 1 base, with 8 bases left between them. Germline V gene lookup returns CDR1 MNHEY and CDR2 SMNVEV (reference sequence). The CDR3 runs to 13 residues.

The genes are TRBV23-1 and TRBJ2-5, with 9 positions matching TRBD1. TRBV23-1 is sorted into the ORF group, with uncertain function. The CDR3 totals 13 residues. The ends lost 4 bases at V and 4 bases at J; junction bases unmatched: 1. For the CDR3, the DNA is TGCGCCAGCAGTCGGACAGGGGCAGAGACCCAGTACTTC. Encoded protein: CASSRTGAETQYF.

The CDR3 reads CASSERTGIGTGELFF. CDR3 sequence (DNA): TGTGCCAGCAGCGAGAGGACAGGGATTGGGACCGGGGAGCTGTTTTTT. This chain links TRBV11-2 with TRBJ2-2, with TRBD1 identical over 8 bases. The CDR3 spans 16 residues. The V gene end was trimmed by 5 bases and the J gene end by 5 bases; junction bases not matched to a gene: 10. CDR1 is SGHAT, CDR2 FQNNGV, per germline. The whole variable domain, remainder taken from reference TRBV11-2 and TRBJ2-2, is EAGVAQSPRYKIIEKRQSVAFWCNPISGHATLYWYQQILGQGPKLLIQFQNNGVVDDSQLPKDRFSAERLKGVDSTLKIQPAKLEDSAVYLCASSERTGIGTGELFFGEGSRLTVL.

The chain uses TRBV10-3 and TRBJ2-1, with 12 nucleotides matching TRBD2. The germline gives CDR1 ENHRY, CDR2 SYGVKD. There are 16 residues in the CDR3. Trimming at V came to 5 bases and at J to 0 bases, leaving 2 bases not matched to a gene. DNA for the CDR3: TGTGCCATCAGTTCGACTAGCGGGAGCTCCTACAATGAGCAGTTCTTC. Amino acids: CAISSTSGSSYNEQFF.

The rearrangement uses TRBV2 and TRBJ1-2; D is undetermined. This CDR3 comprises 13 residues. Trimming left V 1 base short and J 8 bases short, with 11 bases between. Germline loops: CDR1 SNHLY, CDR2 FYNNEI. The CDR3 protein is CASSEEGPGGYTF. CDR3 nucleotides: TGTGCCAGCAGTGAAGAGGGCCCGGGGGGCTACACCTTC.

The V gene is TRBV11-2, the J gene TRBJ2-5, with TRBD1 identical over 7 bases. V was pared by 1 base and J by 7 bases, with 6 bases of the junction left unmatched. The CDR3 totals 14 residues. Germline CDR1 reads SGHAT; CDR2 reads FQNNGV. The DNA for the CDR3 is TGTGCCAGCAGCTTAGCCGACAGGGCCGCGACCCAGTACTTC. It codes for CASSLADRAATQYF. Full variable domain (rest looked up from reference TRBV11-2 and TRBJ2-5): EAGVAQSPRYKIIEKRQSVAFWCNPISGHATLYWYQQILGQGPKLLIQFQNNGVVDDSQLPKDRFSAERLKGVDSTLKIQPAKLEDSAVYLCASSLADRAATQYFGPGTRLLVL.

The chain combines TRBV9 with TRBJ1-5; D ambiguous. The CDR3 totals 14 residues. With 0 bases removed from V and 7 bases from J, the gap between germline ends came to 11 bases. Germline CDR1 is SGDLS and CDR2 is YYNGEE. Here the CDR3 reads CASSVGALGQPQHF. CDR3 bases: TGTGCCAGCAGCGTAGGGGCCCTAGGGCAGCCCCAGCATTTT.

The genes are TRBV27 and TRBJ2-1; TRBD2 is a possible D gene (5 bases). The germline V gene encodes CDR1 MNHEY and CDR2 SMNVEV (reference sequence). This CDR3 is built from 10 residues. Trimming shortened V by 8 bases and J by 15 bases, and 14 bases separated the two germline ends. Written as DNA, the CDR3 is TGTGCCAGCGGAGCGGAGTGGCGGTTCTTC. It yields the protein CASGAEWRFF.

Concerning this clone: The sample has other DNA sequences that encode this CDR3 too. The CDR3 bases are TGTGCCAGCAGCTTTGGGACAGGGAGCTACGAGCAGTACTTC. Translating gives CASSFGTGSYEQYF. The chain recombines TRBV5-6 with TRBJ2-7; TRBD1 matches 9 bases. Germline values: CDR1 SGHDT, CDR2 YYEEEE. CDR3 size: 14 residues. V shed 2 bases and J 3 bases; nucleotides not matched to a gene: 3.

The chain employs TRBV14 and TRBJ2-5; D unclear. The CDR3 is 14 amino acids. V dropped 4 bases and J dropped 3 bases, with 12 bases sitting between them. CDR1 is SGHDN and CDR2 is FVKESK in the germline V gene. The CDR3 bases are TGTGCCAGCAGCCGAAGATTAGAGGAAGAGACCCAGTACTTC. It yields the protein CASSRRLEEETQYF.

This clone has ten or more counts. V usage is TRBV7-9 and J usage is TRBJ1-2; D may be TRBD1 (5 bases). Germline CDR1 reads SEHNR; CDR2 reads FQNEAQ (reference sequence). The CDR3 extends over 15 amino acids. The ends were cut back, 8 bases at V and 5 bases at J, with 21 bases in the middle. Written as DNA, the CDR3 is TGTGCCAGCCGATCAGGGTCACGTACGATATATGGCTACACCTTC. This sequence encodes CASRSGSRTIYGYTF. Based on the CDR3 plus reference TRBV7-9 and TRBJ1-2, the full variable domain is DTGVSQNPRHKITKRGQNVTFRCDPISEHNRLYWYRQTLGQGPEFLTYFQNEAQLEKSRLLSDRFSAERPKGSFSTLEIQRTEQGDSAMYLCASRSGSRTIYGYTFGSGTRLTVV.

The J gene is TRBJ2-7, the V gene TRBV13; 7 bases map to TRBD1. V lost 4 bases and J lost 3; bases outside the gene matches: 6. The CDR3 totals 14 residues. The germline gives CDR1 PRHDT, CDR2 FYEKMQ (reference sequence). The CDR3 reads CASSSRTGNYEQYF. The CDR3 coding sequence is TGTGCCAGCAGCTCCCGGACAGGAAACTACGAGCAGTACTTC.

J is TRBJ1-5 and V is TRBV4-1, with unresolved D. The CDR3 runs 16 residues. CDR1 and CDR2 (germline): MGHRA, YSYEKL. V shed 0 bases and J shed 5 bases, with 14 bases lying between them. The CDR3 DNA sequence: TGCGCCAGCAGCCAAGAGGGAATGGGCGCCCATCAGCCCCAGCATTTT. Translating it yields CASSQEGMGAHQPQHF.

CDR3: CASSQDRRGGEQYF. CDR3 nucleotide sequence: TGCGCCAGCAGCCAAGATAGAAGGGGGGGCGAGCAGTACTTC. The chain joins TRBV4-1 to TRBJ2-7, with a possible D match to TRBD2 (7 bases). Trimming left V 0 bases short and J 6 bases short, with 12 bases between. Per the germline V gene, CDR1 is MGHRA and CDR2 is YSYEKL. The CDR3 is 14 residues long.

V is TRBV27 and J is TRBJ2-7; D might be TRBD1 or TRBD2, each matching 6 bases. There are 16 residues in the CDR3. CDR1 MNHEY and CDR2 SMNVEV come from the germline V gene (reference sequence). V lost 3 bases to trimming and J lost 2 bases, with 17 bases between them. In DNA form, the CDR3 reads TGTGCCAGCAGTTTTCTCGGGGGCGGTCCCACCTACGAGCAGTACTTC. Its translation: CASSFLGGGPTYEQYF.

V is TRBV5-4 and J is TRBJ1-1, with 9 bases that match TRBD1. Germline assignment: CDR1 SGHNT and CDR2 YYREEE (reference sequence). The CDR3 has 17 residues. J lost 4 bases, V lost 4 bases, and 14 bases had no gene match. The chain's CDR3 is CASSPTGPGQGTTEAFF. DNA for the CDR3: TGTGCCAGCAGCCCAACGGGGCCGGGACAGGGAACCACTGAAGCTTTCTTT.

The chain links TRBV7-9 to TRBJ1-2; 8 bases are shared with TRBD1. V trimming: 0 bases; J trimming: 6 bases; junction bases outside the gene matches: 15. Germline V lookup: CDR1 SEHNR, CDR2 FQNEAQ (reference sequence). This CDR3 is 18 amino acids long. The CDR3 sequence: CASSLAWRQGLFADGYTF. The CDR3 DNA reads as TGTGCCAGCAGCTTAGCGTGGAGACAGGGGCTCTTCGCGGATGGCTACACCTTC.

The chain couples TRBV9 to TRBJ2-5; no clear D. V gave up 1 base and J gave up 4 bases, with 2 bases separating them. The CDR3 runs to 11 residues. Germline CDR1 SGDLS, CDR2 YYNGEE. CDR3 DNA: TGTGCCAGCAGCGTACGAGAGACCCAGTACTTC. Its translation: CASSVRETQYF. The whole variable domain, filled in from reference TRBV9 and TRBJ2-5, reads DSGVTQTPKHLITATGQRVTLRCSPRSGDLSVYWYQQSLDQGLQFLIQYYNGEERAKGNILERFSAQQFPDLHSELNLSSLELGDSALYFCASSVRETQYFGPGTRLLVL.

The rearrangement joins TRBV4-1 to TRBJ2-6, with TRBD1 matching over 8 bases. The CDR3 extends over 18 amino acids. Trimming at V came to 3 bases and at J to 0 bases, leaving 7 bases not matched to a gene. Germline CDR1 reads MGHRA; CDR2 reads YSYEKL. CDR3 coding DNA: TGCGCCAGCAGCCATCCTCAGGGGGCGTACTCTGGGGCCAACGTCCTGACTTTC. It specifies CASSHPQGAYSGANVLTF.

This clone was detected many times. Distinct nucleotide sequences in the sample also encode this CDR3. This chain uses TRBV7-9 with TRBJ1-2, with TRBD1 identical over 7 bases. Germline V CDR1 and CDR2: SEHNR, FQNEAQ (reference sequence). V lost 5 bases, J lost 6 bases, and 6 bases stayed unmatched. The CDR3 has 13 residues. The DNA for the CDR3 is TGTGCCAGCAGCGCCAATACAGGGGATGGCTACACCTTC. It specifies CASSANTGDGYTF.

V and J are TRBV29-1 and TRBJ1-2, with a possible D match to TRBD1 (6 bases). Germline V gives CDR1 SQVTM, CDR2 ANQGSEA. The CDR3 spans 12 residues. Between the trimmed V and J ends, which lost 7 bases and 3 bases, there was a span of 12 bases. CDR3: CSGAGADYGYTF. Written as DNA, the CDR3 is TGCAGCGGCGCGGGGGCGGACTATGGCTACACCTTC.

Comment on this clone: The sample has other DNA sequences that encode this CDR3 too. CDR3 in amino acids: CASSQDSYNEQFF. CDR3 sequence (DNA): TGCGCCAGCAGCCAAGACAGTTACAATGAGCAGTTCTTC. The V gene is TRBV4-1, the J gene TRBJ2-1; D remains ambiguous. The CDR3 consists of 13 residues. V was pared by 0 bases and J by 4 bases, with 4 bases between. The V gene's germline CDR1 is MGHRA and CDR2 YSYEKL.